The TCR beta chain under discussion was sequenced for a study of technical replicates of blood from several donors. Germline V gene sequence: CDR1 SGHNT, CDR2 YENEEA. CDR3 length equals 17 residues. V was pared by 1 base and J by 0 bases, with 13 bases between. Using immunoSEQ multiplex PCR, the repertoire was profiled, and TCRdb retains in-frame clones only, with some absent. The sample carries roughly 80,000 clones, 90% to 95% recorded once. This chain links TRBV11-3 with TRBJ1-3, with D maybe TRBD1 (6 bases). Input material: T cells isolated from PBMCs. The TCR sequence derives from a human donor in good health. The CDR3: CASSLAPGHLSGNTIYF. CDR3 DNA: TGTGCCAGCAGCTTAGCCCCGGGACACCTCTCTGGAAACACCATATATTTT.